This is a list of T cell receptor beta chains from one sample in a study of blood T cell repertoires in COVID-19. Only in-frame clones appear in the TCRdb table, and some are missing; sequencing was by immunoSEQ multiplex PCR. The repertoire has 200,000 to 250,000 clones, 84% of them found once; the top ten carry about 1.8%. Sequencing was performed on PBMCs or T cells enriched from blood (not recorded which). Receptor source: a man in his sixties who had recovered from COVID-19. CDR3s include the opening cysteine and the closing phenylalanine or tryptophan. A D gene is named only where the DNA matches it firmly. Size values are once, few and many counts, or a class for expanded clones, and some rows have none.

.,TRBV3-1/TRBV3-2,TRBJ2-3,.,TGTGCCAGCAGCCAAGGAGGGCTTTGGGCAGATACGCAGTATTTT,CASSQGGLWADTQYF
.,TRBV7-6,TRBJ2-3,TRBD1,TGTGCCAGCAGTCGAAGCACCGGGACAGGGGTAGATACGCAGTATTTT,CASSRSTGTGVDTQYF
.,TRBV11-3,TRBJ1-1,TRBD1,TGTGCCAGCAGCTCACGTGGAGACCGGGACAGGGTGAACACTGAAGCTTTCTTT,CASSSRGDRDRVNTEAFF
.,TRBV7-6,TRBJ1-2,TRBD1,TGTGCCAGCAGCCATGGGACAGGTGAATTAGCTGGCTACACCTTC,CASSHGTGELAGYTF
.,TRBV24-1,TRBJ2-5,TRBD1,TGTGCCACCAGCCGGACAGGGCTAGGGGAGACCCAGTACTTC,CATSRTGLGETQYF
.,TRBV5-1,TRBJ1-2,.,TGCGCCAGCAGCTTGGGGCGGGAGGTGGACTATGGCTACACCTTC,CASSLGREVDYGYTF
.,TRBV2,TRBJ2-1,TRBD1,TGTGCCAGCATAGACAGGGCCTACAATGAGCAGTTCTTC,CASIDRAYNEQFF
.,TRBV10-3,TRBJ2-7,TRBD1,TGTGCCATCAGTGATCAAGGGACAGGGAGCTCCTACGAGCAGTACTTC,CAISDQGTGSSYEQYF
.,TRBV12-3/TRBV12-4,TRBJ1-2,TRBD1,TGTGCCAGCAGTCTACAGGGGAACTATGGCTACACCTTC,CASSLQGNYGYTF
.,TRBV6-2/TRBV6-3,TRBJ2-7,TRBD1,TGTGCCAGCAGTCATAGGTCAGGGGGTTACGAGCAGTACTTC,CASSHRSGGYEQYF
.,TRBV29-1,TRBJ2-5,.,TGCAGCGTTCGATCCCGGCAGATGGAGTCCCAGTACTTC,CSVRSRQMESQYF
.,TRBV5-1,TRBJ1-1,.,TGCGCCAGCAGCTTGGTGCGCAGCGCGGAGGGGAACACTGAAGCTTTCTTT,CASSLVRSAEGNTEAFF
once,TRBV4-2,TRBJ2-2,TRBD1,TGTGCCAGCAGCCAAAGGGACAGGAACACCGGGGAGCTGTTTTTT,CASSQRDRNTGELFF
.,TRBV15,TRBJ2-5,.,TGTGCCACCAGCAGTGCCTGGGCGGGGCCCGGGGCCCAGTACTTC,CATSSAWAGPGAQYF
.,TRBV28,TRBJ2-7,TRBD1,TGTGCCAGCAGGACAGGGGGCTACGAGCAGTACTTC,CASRTGGYEQYF
.,TRBV15,TRBJ1-1,TRBD1,TGTGCCACCAGCAGCCTAGAGACAGGGTTGAGGGGTGAAGCTTTCTTT,CATSSLETGLRGEAFF
once,TRBV11-2,TRBJ1-6,TRBD1,TGTGCCAGCAGCTTAAGGGACAGTAATAATTCACCCCTCCACTTT,CASSLRDSNNSPLHF
once,TRBV19,TRBJ2-1,TRBD2,TGTGCCAGTAGTATTGAGGCTAGCGGGGGATACAATGAGCAGTTCTTC,CASSIEASGGYNEQFF
.,TRBV18,TRBJ1-1,.,TGTGCCAGCTCACTGGGAGCTACTGAAGCTTTCTTT,CASSLGATEAFF
.,TRBV6-5,TRBJ2-3,.,TGTGCCAGCAGTTACTCTGTGACAGGCGGCACAGATACGCAGTATTTT,CASSYSVTGGTDTQYF
.,TRBV6-2/TRBV6-3,TRBJ2-3,.,TGTGCCAGCAGTTACCCCCCTCGTGGGGGGTTAACAGATACGCAGTATTTT,CASSYPPRGGLTDTQYF
.,TRBV5-1,TRBJ1-1,TRBD1,TGCGCCAGCAGCAGGGACAGGGGGATCACTGAAGCTTTCTTT,CASSRDRGITEAFF
.,TRBV19,TRBJ2-1,.,TGTGCCAGTAGTACCAGGGGTTACGATGAGCAGTTCTTC,CASSTRGYDEQFF
.,TRBV6-5,TRBJ1-2,.,TGTGCCAGCAGTTACGGGTCAGGGAAGTGGAATGGCTACACCTTC,CASSYGSGKWNGYTF
.,TRBV7-2,TRBJ1-3,.,TGTGCCAGCAGCTTACGGTACACGGGTATGGGAAACACCATATATTTT,CASSLRYTGMGNTIYF
few,TRBV9,TRBJ2-6,.,TGTGCCAGCAGCCCTCCCGCTAAGCCCGGGGCCAACGTCCTGACTTTC,CASSPPAKPGANVLTF
once,TRBV5-5,TRBJ1-1,.,TGTGCCAGCAGCGGGGACATGAACACTGAAGCTTTCTTT,CASSGDMNTEAFF
.,TRBV14,TRBJ2-1,TRBD2,TGTGCCAGCAGCCACGAGCGGGGGCCCTACAATGAGCAGTTCTTC,CASSHERGPYNEQFF
.,TRBV3-1/TRBV3-2,TRBJ1-1,TRBD1,TGTGCCAGCAGCCAGCAAATGACAGGGAGTACTGAAGCTTTCTTT,CASSQQMTGSTEAFF
.,TRBV7-2,TRBJ2-5,TRBD1,TGTGCCAGCAGCTTACGCAGGGGGCTAAGCGGAATAGAGACCCAGTACTTC,CASSLRRGLSGIETQYF
.,TRBV7-2,TRBJ1-4,TRBD1,TGTGCCAGCAGCTTAGGTTCCGGGACAGGGTGGGAAAAACTGTTTTTT,CASSLGSGTGWEKLFF
.,TRBV4-3,TRBJ1-6,.,TGCGCCAGCAGCCAAACTACAGGGCCTCTCCACTTT,CASSQTTGPLHF
.,TRBV19,TRBJ2-3,.,TGTGCCAGTAGTATGTACCGCGGGACGGGTGGAACAGATACGCAGTATTTT,CASSMYRGTGGTDTQYF
.,TRBV27,TRBJ1-2,.,TGTGCCAGCAGTCCACGCAGGGGCGCCTTTTTCTATGGCTACACCTTC,CASSPRRGAFFYGYTF
.,TRBV29-1,TRBJ1-1,TRBD1,TGCAGCGTTGAAGATGTAACAGGGGTTTCGAGCACTGAAGCTTTCTTT,CSVEDVTGVSSTEAFF
.,TRBV20-1,TRBJ1-2,.,TGCAGTGCTAGACATAACTATGGCTACACCTTC,CSARHNYGYTF
.,TRBV19,TRBJ2-2,.,TGTGCCATTGCCGGGGCCGGGGAGCTGTTTTTT,CAIAGAGELFF
once,TRBV29-1,TRBJ2-1,TRBD2,TGCAGCGTTCCCTGGACTAGCGGGGGGAGAAATGAGCAGTTCTTC,CSVPWTSGGRNEQFF
once,TRBV20-1,TRBJ2-7,.,TGCAGTGCTAGTGCACAGTTGTCCTACGAGCAGTACTTC,CSASAQLSYEQYF
once,TRBV4-3,TRBJ1-1,.,TGCGCCAGCAGCCAAGAAACAGGCCGGGGGGCAGCTGAAGCTTTCTTT,CASSQETGRGAAEAFF
.,TRBV9,TRBJ1-2,TRBD1,TGTGCCAGCAGCGTTCGGACAGGGGGCGTCGATGGCTACACCTTC,CASSVRTGGVDGYTF
.,TRBV9,TRBJ2-3,.,TGTGCCAGCAGCGTTGACAACACAGATACGCAGTATTTT,CASSVDNTDTQYF
.,TRBV4-1,TRBJ2-5,TRBD2,TGCGCCAGCAGCCATGCGGAGCGGGGAGAGACCCAGTACTTC,CASSHAERGETQYF
.,TRBV12-5,TRBJ2-3,.,TGTGCTAGTGGTTTGTTCGTGGGGACAAGTTCCGATACGCAGTATTTT,CASGLFVGTSSDTQYF
.,TRBV2,TRBJ1-3,.,TGTGCCAGCAGTGAGATGGCCTCTGGAAACACCATATATTTT,CASSEMASGNTIYF
.,TRBV5-6,TRBJ1-5,.,TGTGCCAGCAGCTTGTTTCAGCGAAATCAGCCCCAGCATTTT,CASSLFQRNQPQHF
.,TRBV19,TRBJ2-1,TRBD1,TGTGCCAGTAGTCCCGAGGACAGGTTTTATTCCTACAATGAGCAGTTCTTC,CASSPEDRFYSYNEQFF
.,TRBV30,TRBJ2-7,.,TGTGCCTGGAGTGTCATGGGTTATCGGGGTGAGCAGTACTTC,CAWSVMGYRGEQYF
.,TRBV7-8,TRBJ2-7,TRBD1,TGTGCCAGCAGCTTAGGAGACGGGACAGGGGCCCCCTACGAGCAGTACTTC,CASSLGDGTGAPYEQYF
.,TRBV7-9,TRBJ1-3,TRBD1,TGTGCCAGCAACCCGACAGGGGAAGGAAACACCATATATTTT,CASNPTGEGNTIYF
few,TRBV2,TRBJ1-4,TRBD1,TGTGCCAGCAGGACAGGGCCAACTGAAAAACTGTTTTTT,CASRTGPTEKLFF
.,TRBV7-8,TRBJ2-7,.,TGTGCCAGCAGCCAAGACAGATACGAGCAGTACTTC,CASSQDRYEQYF
.,TRBV7-2,TRBJ2-3,TRBD2,TGTGCCAGCGGCTTTACGAGTAGCGGGGTCACAGATACGCAGTATTTT,CASGFTSSGVTDTQYF
.,TRBV6-2/TRBV6-3,TRBJ2-2,.,TGTGCCAGCAGCCACCGACAGAACACCGGGGAGCTGTTTTTT,CASSHRQNTGELFF